Presented here are 6 T cell receptor beta chains from one specimen sequenced in a study of shared clonotypes between healthy human individuals. Assay: immunoSEQ multiplex PCR; the TCRdb copy retains only in-frame clones and omits some. The table lists around 2.5 million clones, approximately 93% of them singletons. Sequenced material: naive CD4+ T cells from PBMCs. Subset of the sample: CD45RA+ positively selected. These receptors all come from a man aged 18 to 29 in good health. Some clones in this sample may be carry-over from other donors' samples.

This chain connects TRBV9 to TRBJ2-2, with D possibly TRBD1 on 5 matching bases. Trimming removed 2 bases at V and 7 bases at J, with 18 bases between. Germline loops: CDR1 SGDLS, CDR2 YYNGEE. The CDR3 spans 16 residues. The CDR3 DNA is TGTGCCAGCAGCGTTCGGCGTCAGGGAATGGTCGGGGAGCTGTTTTTT. Translated: CASSVRRQGMVGELFF.

A remark on this clone: In the same sample, other DNA sequences code for this CDR3. The genes are TRBV28 and TRBJ1-1; D is unclear. V dropped 3 bases and J dropped 2 bases, with 4 bases sitting between them. This CDR3 has 12 residues. The V gene's germline CDR1 is MDHEN and CDR2 SYDVKM. CDR3 loop: CASSFRNTEAFF. As DNA, the CDR3 is TGTGCCAGCAGTTTCAGAAACACTGAAGCTTTCTTT.

This rearrangement joins TRBV7-9 to TRBJ2-2; 7 bases match TRBD2. After removal of 2 bases from V and 6 bases from J, the junction contained 6 bases not matched to a gene. This CDR3 contains 15 residues. From germline, CDR1 is SEHNR and CDR2 FQNEAQ (reference sequence). The CDR3 nucleotides are TGTGCCAGCAGCTTATTTCGGCGGGAGCCCGGGGAGCTGTTTTTT. Its translation: CASSLFRREPGELFF.

V is TRBV18 and J is TRBJ2-1; 9 bases map to TRBD2. J was trimmed by 6 bases and V by 0 bases; bases with no gene match: 9. This CDR3 region has 17 residues. Germline lookup yields CDR1 KGHSH and CDR2 LQKENI. CDR3 residues: CASSPPSRAGGTNEQFF. CDR3 in DNA: TGTGCCAGCTCACCACCATCGAGGGCGGGAGGGACCAATGAGCAGTTCTTC.

The chain uses TRBV7-2 and TRBJ2-7; no definite D call. Trimming pared 1 base from V and 3 bases from J, leaving 13 bases between. Germline V gene data show CDR1 as SGHTA and CDR2 as FQGNSA. The CDR3 extends over 15 amino acids. CDR3: CASSLVGSQGYEQYF. The CDR3 bases are TGTGCCAGCAGCTTAGTCGGCAGCCAAGGCTACGAGCAGTACTTC.

The chain employs TRBV27 and TRBJ2-1, with 9 bases identical to TRBD2. Looked up from germline, CDR1 is MNHEY and CDR2 is SMNVEV (reference sequence). The CDR3 length is 16 residues. J gave up 6 bases and V 2 bases, and 8 bases lay outside the gene matches. CDR3: CASSLRAGGPRNEQFF. CDR3 nucleotides: TGTGCCAGCAGTTTAAGGGCGGGAGGGCCCCGCAATGAGCAGTTCTTC.